The 15 T cell receptor beta chains reported below all come from one sample, sequenced in a study of cytomegalovirus exposure and HLA in healthy donors. Using immunoSEQ multiplex PCR, the repertoire was profiled, and TCRdb retains in-frame clones only, with some absent. The sample shows about 120,000 clones, 88% of them seen only once. The sequenced sample consisted of PBMCs. The receptors shown here come from a young man in good health and CMV-seropositive.

The rearrangement joins TRBV15 to TRBJ1-4; D remains ambiguous. CDR1 and CDR2 (germline): LNHNV, YYDKDF (reference sequence). Trimming took off 0 bases at V and 8 bases at J, with 4 bases between the two ends. The CDR3 runs to 12 residues. CDR3 bases: TGTGCCACCAGCAGAGATGCGGAAAAACTGTTTTTT. Translation gives CATSRDAEKLFF.

This chain joins TRBV2 and TRBJ2-1; the D gene is possibly TRBD2 (7 bases). Germline CDR1 and CDR2: SNHLY and FYNNEI. The CDR3 sequence is 14 residues long. The V gene lost 11 bases and the J gene lost 8 bases, with 22 bases spanning the gap. The CDR3 is CASRLGGGKYEQFF. The CDR3 DNA is TGTGCCTCCCGGCTGGGGGGGGGCAAATATGAGCAGTTCTTC. The variable domain in full, with the rest retrieved from reference TRBV2 and TRBJ2-1, is EPEVTQTPSHQVTQMGQEVILRCVPISNHLYFYWYRQILGQKVEFLVSFYNNEISEKSEIFDDQFSVERPDGSNFTLKIRSTKLEDSAMYFCASRLGGGKYEQFFGPGTRLTVL.

The V call is TRBV15, the J call TRBJ1-2; TRBD1 might be the D (6 bases). Trimming stripped 5 bases from V and 3 bases from J, with 10 bases between. The CDR3 covers 13 residues. From germline, CDR1 is LNHNV and CDR2 YYDKDF (reference sequence). The CDR3 loop is CATSEAGDYGYTF. DNA for the CDR3: TGTGCCACCAGCGAGGCAGGGGACTATGGCTACACCTTC.

The chain carries TRBV7-6 and TRBJ1-2; maybe TRBD1 (5 bases). V lost 8 bases, J lost 3 bases, and 16 bases lay in between. Germline V gene lookup returns CDR1 SGHVS and CDR2 FNYEAQ. The CDR3 is 14 amino acids. The CDR3 spells CASSGGGIDYGYTF. Here the CDR3 DNA reads TGTGCCAGCTCGGGCGGGGGAATAGACTATGGCTACACCTTC. The variable domain in full, completed from reference TRBV7-6 and TRBJ1-2, reads GAGVSQSPRYKVTKRGQDVALRCDPISGHVSLYWYRQALGQGPEFLTYFNYEAQQDKSGLPNDRFSAERPEGSISTLTIQRTEQRDSAMYRCASSGGGIDYGYTFGSGTRLTVV.

The V gene is TRBV30, the J gene TRBJ1-1; D possibly corresponds to TRBD1 (6 bases). Per germline, CDR1 GTSNPN and CDR2 SVGIG (reference sequence). CDR3 size: 15 residues. Trimming removed 5 bases from V and 0 bases from J, with 16 bases in between. DNA for the CDR3: TGTGCCTGGGATCAAGGGGGATCGTTGAACACTGAAGCTTTCTTT. Amino acids: CAWDQGGSLNTEAFF. Combining the CDR3 with reference TRBV30 and TRBJ1-1 gives the whole variable domain SQTIHQWPATLVQPVGSPLSLECTVEGTSNPNLYWYRQAAGRGLQLLFYSVGIGQISSEVPQNLSASRPQDRQFILSSKKLLLSDSGFYLCAWDQGGSLNTEAFFGQGTRLTVV.

The CDR3 protein is CASSQEWASGGAHRETQYF. CDR3 DNA sequence: TGTGCCAGCAGCCAAGAGTGGGCTAGCGGGGGGGCCCACCGGGAGACCCAGTACTTC. This chain joins TRBV4-2 and TRBJ2-5, with 12 bases that match TRBD2. The junction had 13 bases not matched to a gene; V was cut back by 0 bases and J by 5 bases. This CDR3 comprises 19 residues. Germline V gives CDR1 LGHNA, CDR2 YNFKEQ.

The chain recombines TRBV7-9 with TRBJ2-7; 7 bases are shared with TRBD1. Germline CDR1 SEHNR, CDR2 FQNEAQ (reference sequence). This CDR3 has 14 amino acids. The V segment lost 6 bases and the J segment 5 bases; nucleotides outside the gene matches: 10. Here the CDR3 reads CASSPVRQGNEQYF. CDR3 DNA sequence: TGTGCCAGCAGTCCAGTCCGACAGGGAAACGAGCAGTACTTC.

This chain uses TRBV4-1 with TRBJ1-5, with a tentative D call TRBD1 (6 bases). V was shortened by 5 bases and J by 0 bases, with 23 bases between the two germline ends. Germline CDR1 MGHRA, CDR2 YSYEKL. The CDR3 spans 19 residues. The CDR3 DNA sequence: TGCGCCAGCAGCTATCGACAGGTCGTTGATGGTTATAGCAATCAGCCCCAGCATTTT. This sequence encodes CASSYRQVVDGYSNQPQHF.

V gene TRBV14 combines with J gene TRBJ2-2, with a possible D match to TRBD1 (5 bases). Trimming cost V 5 bases and J 1 base, with 8 bases left between them. Germline CDR1 is SGHDN and CDR2 is FVKESK. The CDR3 covers 14 residues. The CDR3 reads CASSLTGNTGELFF. Written as DNA, the CDR3 is TGTGCCAGCAGCTTAACAGGGAACACCGGGGAGCTGTTTTTT.

The chain carries TRBV6-1 and TRBJ1-1, with a weak D call TRBD1 (6 bases). CDR3 length: 13 amino acids. Germline V CDR1 and CDR2: MNHNS, SASEGT. The V and J ends lost 8 bases and 0 bases respectively, with 10 bases between them. The CDR3 DNA sequence: TGTGCCAGCGGGGGCAGGGTGAACACTGAAGCTTTCTTT. This codes for CASGGRVNTEAFF.

The rearrangement links TRBV4-1 to TRBJ2-7; weak D call: TRBD2 (6 bases). V gave up 1 base and J gave up 3 bases, with 13 bases separating them. This CDR3 region has 15 residues. Per germline, CDR1 MGHRA and CDR2 YSYEKL. The CDR3 protein is CASSQAGVSGYEQYF. For the CDR3, the DNA is TGCGCCAGCAGCCAAGCGGGGGTTAGCGGCTACGAGCAGTACTTC.

The chain links TRBV2 to TRBJ2-3, with TRBD2 as a possible D gene (5 bases). CDR3 length: 13 residues. The V gene's germline CDR1 is SNHLY and CDR2 FYNNEI. With 6 bases removed from V and 9 bases from J, the gap between germline ends came to 16 bases. For the CDR3, the DNA is TGTGCCAGCAGCTCAAGGACTGGCAGGACGCAGTATTTT. Residues: CASSSRTGRTQYF.

The chain is built from TRBV19 and TRBJ1-5; unclear D gene. Per germline, CDR1 LNHDA and CDR2 SQIVND (reference sequence). The CDR3 sequence is 16 residues long. V was shortened by 3 bases and J by 0 bases, with 12 bases between the two germline ends. In DNA, the CDR3 is TGTGCCAGTAGTATGGGTACAGTCTATAGCAATCAGCCCCAGCATTTT. Translating it yields CASSMGTVYSNQPQHF.

V and J are TRBV5-4 and TRBJ2-5; a possible D gene is TRBD2 (5 bases). The V gene's germline CDR1 is SGHNT and CDR2 YYREEE (reference sequence). The CDR3 length is 15 residues. Trimming took off 1 base at V and 1 base at J, with 11 bases between the two ends. The chain's CDR3 is CASSLRQAGQETQYF. DNA for the CDR3: TGTGCCAGCAGCTTGCGGCAGGCGGGCCAAGAGACCCAGTACTTC.

J is TRBJ2-2 and V is TRBV11-2; D is undetermined. CDR1 is SGHAT, CDR2 FQNNGV, per germline. Between the trimmed V and J ends, which lost 4 bases and 1 base, there was a span of 4 bases. This CDR3 comprises 13 residues. As DNA, the CDR3 is TGTGCCAGCAGCTCACAGAACACCGGGGAGCTGTTTTTT. It translates to CASSSQNTGELFF.